These T cell receptor beta chains were read from a single sample in a study of CD8+CD57+ T cells in acquired aplastic anemia. MiXCR was run by TCRdb on the reads, yielding one entry per CDR3 protein. The repertoire holds under 250,000 distinct CDR3 sequences, with roughly half as singletons. Sequencing input: sorted CD4+, CD8+, or CD8+CD57+ T cells (not recorded which) from PBMCs. These receptors came from a human donor with aplastic anemia. Both conserved end residues are part of each CDR3. The D gene is left open where the match is weak. Clone size, where shown, is once, few, many, or a class for clones that have expanded.

size: many
D: TRBD1
V: TRBV7-9
J: TRBJ2-2
CDR3: CASSHSPGQIRTGDTGELFF
DNA: TGTGCCAGCAGCCATTCCCCGGGACAGATACGAACAGGAGACACCGGGGAGCTGTTTTTT

size: .
D: .
V: TRBV10-3
J: TRBJ1-5
CDR3: CASSPTRNQPQHF
DNA: TGTGCCAGCAGTCCTACACGAAACCAGCCCCAGCATTTT

size: many
D: TRBD1
V: TRBV7-6
J: TRBJ1-1
CDR3: CASSLATQGAPDTERGEAFF
DNA: TGTGCCAGCAGCTTAGCGACACAGGGGGCTCCCGACACTGAACGAGGTGAAGCTTTCTTT

size: .
D: .
V: TRBV24-1
J: TRBJ1-6
CDR3: CATSEGDIHRGSPLHF
DNA: TGTGCCACCAGTGAGGGGGACATTCACAGAGGTTCACCCCTCCACTTT

size: many
D: .
V: TRBV5-1
J: TRBJ2-1
CDR3: CASSLVPPDNEQFF
DNA: TGCGCCAGCAGCTTGGTGCCCCCCGACAATGAGCAGTTCTTC

size: many
D: TRBD2
V: TRBV9
J: TRBJ2-7
CDR3: CASGPIAGTYEQYF
DNA: TGTGCCAGCGGCCCCATAGCGGGGACCTACGAGCAGTACTTC

size: .
D: .
V: TRBV7-3
J: TRBJ2-7
CDR3: CASSLVSASYEQYF
DNA: TGTGCCAGCAGCTTAGTGTCGGCTAGCTACGAGCAGTACTTC

size: many
D: .
V: TRBV7-9
J: TRBJ1-1
CDR3: CASSLGVTTNTEAFF
DNA: TGTGCCAGCAGCTTGGGGGTGACCACGAACACTGAAGCTTTCTTT

size: many
D: .
V: TRBV11-2
J: TRBJ2-1
CDR3: CASSLRAGHEQFF
DNA: TGTGCCAGCAGCTTAAGGGCCGGCCATGAGCAGTTCTTC

size: .
D: .
V: TRBV19
J: TRBJ2-7
CDR3: CASSIGRRSSYEQYF
DNA: TGTGCCAGTAGTATAGGAAGGAGGAGCTCCTACGAGCAGTACTTC

size: once
D: .
V: TRBV7-9
J: TRBJ1-1
CDR3: CASSFYGAGIGEAFF
DNA: TGTGCCAGCAGCTTTTACGGGGCGGGAATCGGTGAAGCTTTCTTT

size: .
D: .
V: TRBV7-3
J: TRBJ2-7
CDR3: CASSLLGQVAFYEQYF
DNA: TGTGCCAGCAGTTTATTAGGCCAGGTCGCCTTCTACGAGCAGTACTTC

size: .
D: .
V: TRBV9
J: TRBJ2-3
CDR3: CASTSGRTPSTDTQYF
DNA: TGTGCCAGCACCTCGGGGAGGACACCTAGCACAGATACGCAGTATTTT

size: many
D: .
V: TRBV5-5
J: TRBJ1-1
CDR3: CASSLGQSTEAFF
DNA: TGTGCCAGCAGCTTGGGACAGTCCACTGAAGCTTTCTTT

size: .
D: .
V: TRBV25-1
J: TRBJ2-2
CDR3: CASSESVELFF
DNA: TGTGCCAGCAGTGAGTCGGTGGAGCTGTTTTTT

size: .
D: TRBD1
V: TRBV7-9
J: TRBJ2-4
CDR3: CASSWPPGGATKTIQYF
DNA: TGCGCCAGCAGTTGGCCTCCAGGGGGCGCAACCAAAACCATTCAGTACTTC

size: .
D: TRBD1
V: TRBV29-1
J: TRBJ2-7
CDR3: CSVERDRGADYEQYF
DNA: TGCAGCGTTGAAAGGGACAGGGGTGCGGACTACGAGCAGTACTTC

size: .
D: .
V: TRBV2
J: TRBJ1-5
CDR3: CASGPPGNSNQPQHF
DNA: TGTGCCAGCGGGCCTCCAGGGAACAGCAATCAGCCCCAGCATTTT

size: .
D: TRBD1
V: TRBV28
J: TRBJ1-2
CDR3: CASSQGGTGYGYTF
DNA: TGTGCCAGCAGCCAGGGCGGGACAGGGTATGGCTACACCTTC

size: few
D: TRBD2
V: TRBV20-1
J: TRBJ2-1
CDR3: CSARDLGLAGLTSSYNEQFF
DNA: TGCAGTGCTAGAGACCTGGGACTAGCGGGGCTTACTAGCTCCTACAATGAGCAGTTCTTC

size: few
D: TRBD1
V: TRBV6-2/TRBV6-3
J: TRBJ2-7
CDR3: CASSPDRGFDEQYF
DNA: TGTGCCAGCAGTCCGGACAGGGGGTTTGACGAGCAGTACTTC

size: many
D: .
V: TRBV4-2
J: TRBJ1-1
CDR3: CASSHSEGVGTEAFF
DNA: TGTGCCAGCAGCCACTCCGAGGGGGTCGGCACTGAAGCTTTCTTT

size: .
D: .
V: TRBV9
J: TRBJ2-4
CDR3: CASSVDGGPGAKNIQYF
DNA: TGTGCCAGCAGCGTAGACGGGGGGCCGGGGGCCAAAAACATTCAGTACTTC

size: .
D: .
V: TRBV27
J: TRBJ1-2
CDR3: CASSLSIQDGYTF
DNA: TGTGCCAGCAGTTTATCTATCCAAGATGGCTACACCTTC

size: .
D: TRBD2
V: TRBV7-7
J: TRBJ2-7
CDR3: CASSLGSGINYEQYF
DNA: TGTGCTAGCAGCTTAGGTAGCGGGATAAACTACGAGCAGTACTTC